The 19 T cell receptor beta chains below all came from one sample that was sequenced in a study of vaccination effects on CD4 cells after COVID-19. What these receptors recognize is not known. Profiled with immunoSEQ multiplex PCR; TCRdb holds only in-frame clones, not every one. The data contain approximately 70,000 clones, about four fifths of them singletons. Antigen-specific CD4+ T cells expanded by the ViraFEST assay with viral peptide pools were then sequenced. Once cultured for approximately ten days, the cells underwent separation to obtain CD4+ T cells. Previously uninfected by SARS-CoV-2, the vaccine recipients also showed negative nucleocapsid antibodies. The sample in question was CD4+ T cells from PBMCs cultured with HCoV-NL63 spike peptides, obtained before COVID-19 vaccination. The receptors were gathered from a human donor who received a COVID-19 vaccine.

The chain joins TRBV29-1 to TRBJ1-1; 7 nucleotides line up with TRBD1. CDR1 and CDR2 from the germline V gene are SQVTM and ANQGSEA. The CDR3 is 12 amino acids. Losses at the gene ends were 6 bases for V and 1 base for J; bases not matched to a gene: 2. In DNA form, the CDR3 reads TGCAGCGTACGGACAGGGAACACTGAAGCTTTCTTT. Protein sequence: CSVRTGNTEAFF.

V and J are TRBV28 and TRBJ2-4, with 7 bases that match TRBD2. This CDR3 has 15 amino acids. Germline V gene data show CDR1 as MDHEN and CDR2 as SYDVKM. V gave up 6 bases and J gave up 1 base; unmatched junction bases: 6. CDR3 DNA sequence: TGTGCCAGCAGAAGTTTCGGGGGGGCCAAAAACATTCAGTACTTC. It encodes CASRSFGGAKNIQYF.

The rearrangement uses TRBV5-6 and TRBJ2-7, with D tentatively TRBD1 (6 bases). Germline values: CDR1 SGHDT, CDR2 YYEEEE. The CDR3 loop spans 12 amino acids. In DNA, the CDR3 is TGTGCCAGCAGCTTGTTCGGGGATCAGGGGCGCGTC. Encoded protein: CASSLFGDQGRV.

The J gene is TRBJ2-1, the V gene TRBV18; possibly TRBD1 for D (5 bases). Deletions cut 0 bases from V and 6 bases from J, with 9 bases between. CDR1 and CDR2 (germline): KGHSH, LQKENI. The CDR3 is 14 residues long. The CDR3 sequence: CASSPPRARNEQFF. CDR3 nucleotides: TGTGCCAGCTCACCACCCAGGGCTCGCAATGAGCAGTTCTTC.

The CDR3 DNA reads TGTGCCAGCAGTTACAGGGTAGCGGGGGTCTACAATGAGCAGTTCTTC. This gives the protein CASSYRVAGVYNEQFF. The chain links TRBV6-5 to TRBJ2-1; 9 bases are shared with TRBD2. Germline trimming cut 2 bases from V and 3 bases from J; bases unmatched to any gene: 5. CDR3 length: 16 residues. The germline gives CDR1 MNHEY, CDR2 SVGAGI.

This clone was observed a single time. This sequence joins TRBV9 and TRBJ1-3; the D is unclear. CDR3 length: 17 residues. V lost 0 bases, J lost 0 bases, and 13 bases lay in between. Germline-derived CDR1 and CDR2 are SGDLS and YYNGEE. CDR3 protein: CASSVEGISSSGNTIYF. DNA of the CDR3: TGTGCCAGCAGCGTAGAAGGGATTTCGAGCTCTGGAAACACCATATATTTT.

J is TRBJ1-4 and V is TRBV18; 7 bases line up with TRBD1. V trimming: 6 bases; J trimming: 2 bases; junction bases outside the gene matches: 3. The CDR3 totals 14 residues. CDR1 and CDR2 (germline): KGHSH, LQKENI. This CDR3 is CASSQTGTNEKLFF. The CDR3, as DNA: TGTGCCAGCTCCCAGACAGGGACTAATGAAAAACTGTTTTTT.

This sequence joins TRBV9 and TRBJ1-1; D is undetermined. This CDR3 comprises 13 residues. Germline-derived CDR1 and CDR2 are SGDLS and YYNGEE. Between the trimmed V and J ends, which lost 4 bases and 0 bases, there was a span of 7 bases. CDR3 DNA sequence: TGTGCCAGCAGCCCAAACATGAACACTGAAGCTTTCTTT. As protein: CASSPNMNTEAFF.

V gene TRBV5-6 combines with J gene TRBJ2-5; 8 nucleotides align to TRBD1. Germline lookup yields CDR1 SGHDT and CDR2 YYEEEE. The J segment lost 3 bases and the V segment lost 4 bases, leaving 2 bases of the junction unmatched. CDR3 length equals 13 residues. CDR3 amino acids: CASSQDREETQYF. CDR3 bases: TGTGCCAGCAGCCAGGACAGGGAAGAGACCCAGTACTTC.

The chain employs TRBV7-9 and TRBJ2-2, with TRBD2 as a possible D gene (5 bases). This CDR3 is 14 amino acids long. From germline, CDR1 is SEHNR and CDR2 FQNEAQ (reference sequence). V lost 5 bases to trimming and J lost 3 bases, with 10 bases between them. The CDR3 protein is CASSPTRDTGELFF. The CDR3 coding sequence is TGTGCCAGCAGCCCAACTAGGGACACCGGGGAGCTGTTTTTT.

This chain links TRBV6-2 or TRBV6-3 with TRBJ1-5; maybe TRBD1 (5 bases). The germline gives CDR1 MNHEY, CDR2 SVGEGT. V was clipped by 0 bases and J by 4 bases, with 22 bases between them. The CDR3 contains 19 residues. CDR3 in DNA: TGTGCCAGCAGTTACTCGAGGGCCGTGGGGGGTCGGTGGAATCAGCCCCAGCATTTT. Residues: CASSYSRAVGGRWNQPQHF.

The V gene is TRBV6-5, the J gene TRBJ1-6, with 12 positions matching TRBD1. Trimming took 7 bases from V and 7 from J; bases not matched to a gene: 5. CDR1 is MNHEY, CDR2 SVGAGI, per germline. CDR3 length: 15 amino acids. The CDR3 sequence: CASTRDRGQNSPLHF. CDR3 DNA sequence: TGTGCCAGCACCCGGGACAGGGGGCAGAATTCACCCCTCCACTTT.

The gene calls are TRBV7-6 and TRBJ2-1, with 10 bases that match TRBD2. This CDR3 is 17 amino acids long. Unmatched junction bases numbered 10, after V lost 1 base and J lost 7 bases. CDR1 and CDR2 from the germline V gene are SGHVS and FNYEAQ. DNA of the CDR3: TGTGCCAGCAGCTTAGTACCCGGGACTAGCGCATTTAATGAGCAGTTCTTC. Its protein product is CASSLVPGTSAFNEQFF. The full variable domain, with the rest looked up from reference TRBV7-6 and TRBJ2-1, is GAGVSQSPRYKVTKRGQDVALRCDPISGHVSLYWYRQALGQGPEFLTYFNYEAQQDKSGLPNDRFSAERPEGSISTLTIQRTEQRDSAMYRCASSLVPGTSAFNEQFFGPGTRLTVL.

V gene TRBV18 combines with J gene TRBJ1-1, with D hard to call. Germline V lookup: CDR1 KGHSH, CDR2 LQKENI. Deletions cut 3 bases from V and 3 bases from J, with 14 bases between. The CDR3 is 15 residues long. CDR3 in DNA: TGTGCCAGCTCACCCCTTATAAACTGGGACACTGAAGCTTTCTTT. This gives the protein CASSPLINWDTEAFF. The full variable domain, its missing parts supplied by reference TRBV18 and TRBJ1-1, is NAGVMQNPRHLVRRRGQEARLRCSPMKGHSHVYWYRQLPEEGLKFMVYLQKENIIDESGMPKERFSAEFPKEGPSILRIQQVVRGDSAAYFCASSPLINWDTEAFFGQGTRLTVV.

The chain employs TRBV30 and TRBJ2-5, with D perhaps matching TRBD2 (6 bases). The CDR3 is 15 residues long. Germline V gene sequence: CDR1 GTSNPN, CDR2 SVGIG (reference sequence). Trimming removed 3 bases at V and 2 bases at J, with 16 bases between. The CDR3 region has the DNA TGTGCCTGGAGGGTAATGACTAGACCGCAAGAGACCCAGTACTTC. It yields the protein CAWRVMTRPQETQYF.

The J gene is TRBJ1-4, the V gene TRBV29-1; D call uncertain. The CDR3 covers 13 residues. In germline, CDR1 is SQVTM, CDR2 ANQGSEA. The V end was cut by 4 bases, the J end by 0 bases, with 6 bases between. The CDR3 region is CSVGGSTNEKLFF. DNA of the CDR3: TGCAGCGTTGGAGGATCAACTAATGAAAAACTGTTTTTT.

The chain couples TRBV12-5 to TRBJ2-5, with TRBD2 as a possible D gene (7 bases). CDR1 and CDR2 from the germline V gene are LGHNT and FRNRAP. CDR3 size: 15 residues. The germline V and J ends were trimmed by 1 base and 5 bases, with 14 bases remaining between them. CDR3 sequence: CASGLEGGVGETQYF. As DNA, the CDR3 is TGTGCTAGTGGTTTGGAAGGGGGGGTTGGCGAGACCCAGTACTTC.

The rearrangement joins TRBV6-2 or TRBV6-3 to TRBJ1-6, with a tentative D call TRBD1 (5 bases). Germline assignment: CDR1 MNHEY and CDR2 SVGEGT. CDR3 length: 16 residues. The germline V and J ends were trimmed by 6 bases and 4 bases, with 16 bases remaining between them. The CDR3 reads CASSSRGRRYNSPLHF. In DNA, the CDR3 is TGTGCCAGCAGCTCAAGGGGCAGAAGGTATAATTCACCCCTCCACTTT.

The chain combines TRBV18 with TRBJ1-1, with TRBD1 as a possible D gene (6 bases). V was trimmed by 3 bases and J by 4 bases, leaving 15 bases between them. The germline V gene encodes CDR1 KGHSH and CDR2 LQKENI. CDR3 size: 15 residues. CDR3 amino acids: CASSPNSGGGTEAFF. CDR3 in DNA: TGTGCCAGCTCACCCAATTCCGGGGGCGGCACTGAAGCTTTCTTT.